Presented here are 9 T cell receptor beta chains from one specimen sequenced in a study of T cell repertoires in cytomegalovirus infection. TCRdb analysed the reads with MiXCR anew, one entry per CDR3 protein. This table has around 800,000 distinct CDR3 sequences, approximately 29% appearing once. No antigen has been assigned to these receptors. The specimen was cultured CD8+ T cells from PBMCs, collected from culture after CMV antigen stimulation. Receptors originate from a human donor in good health (CMV status not recorded). Some clones in this sample may be carry-over from other donors' samples.

This rearrangement joins TRBV20-1 to TRBJ2-7; a weak D match, TRBD2 (6 bases). This CDR3 is 15 amino acids long. V was pared by 0 bases and J by 0 bases, with 12 bases between. The germline gives CDR1 DFQATT, CDR2 SNEGSKA (reference sequence). This chain's CDR3 is CSARDLATSSYEQYF. The CDR3 region has the DNA TGCAGTGCTAGAGACCTAGCGACGAGCTCCTACGAGCAGTACTTC.

This chain joins TRBV6-8 and TRBJ1-1; tentative D call: TRBD1 (5 bases). Trimming removed 4 bases from V and 6 bases from J, with 18 bases in between. This CDR3 comprises 15 residues. Germline lookup yields CDR1 MNHGY and CDR2 SAAAGT. CDR3 protein: CASSWMMGGGAEAFF. CDR3 DNA sequence: TGTGCCAGCAGTTGGATGATGGGGGGTGGGGCTGAAGCTTTCTTT.

The chain carries TRBV3-1 and TRBJ1-2; perhaps TRBD1 as D (6 bases). Trimming cost V 0 bases and J 2 bases, with 13 bases left between them. Germline CDR1 is LGHDT and CDR2 is YNNKEL (reference sequence). The CDR3 is 16 amino acids. The CDR3, as DNA: TGTGCCAGCAGCCAAGATTTGGGGGCGTTAAACTATGGCTACACCTTC. Protein sequence: CASSQDLGALNYGYTF.

This clonotype has ten or more counts. V usage is TRBV27 and J usage is TRBJ2-7; perhaps TRBD1 as D (6 bases). The CDR3 has 14 residues. V lost 7 bases and J lost 3, with 16 bases in between. The germline V gene has CDR1 MNHEY and CDR2 SMNVEV (reference sequence). The CDR3 sequence: CASMIQGPGYEQYV. In DNA form, the CDR3 reads TGTGCCAGCATGATACAGGGACCCGGCTACGAGCAGTACGTC.

A few counts support this clonotype. The chain employs TRBV2 and TRBJ1-2; D might be TRBD1 (6 bases). The germline gives CDR1 SNHLY, CDR2 FYNNEI. V lost 9 bases and J 2 bases, leaving 10 bases between the germline ends. The CDR3 is 12 amino acids. DNA of the CDR3: TGTGCCAGAAAGGACAGCAACTATGGCTACACCTTC. Protein: CARKDSNYGYTF.

At least ten counts were recorded for this clonotype. The V and J genes are TRBV7-8 and TRBJ2-1; D might be TRBD2 (5 bases). V was cut by 5 bases and J by 3 bases, with 17 bases left in between. The germline gives CDR1 SGHVS, CDR2 FQNEAQ. The CDR3 sequence is 16 residues long. The CDR3: CASSPLTGFLYNEQFF. Written as DNA, the CDR3 is TGTGCCAGCAGCCCCCTTACGGGGTTCCTCTACAATGAGCAGTTCTTC.

This chain joins TRBV7-3 and TRBJ2-1; TRBD2 matches 7 bases. V shed 5 bases and J 0 bases; nucleotides not matched to a gene: 7. This CDR3 is 16 amino acids long. CDR1 and CDR2 (germline): SGHTA, FQGTGA. The CDR3 is CASSGSGVRSYNEQFF. The CDR3 coding sequence is TGTGCCAGCAGCGGCAGCGGGGTCCGCTCCTACAATGAGCAGTTCTTC.

The gene calls are TRBV6-5 and TRBJ1-2, with TRBD1 identical over 7 bases. The V segment lost 0 bases and the J segment 6 bases; nucleotides outside the gene matches: 4. The CDR3 is 14 residues long. CDR1 is MNHEY and CDR2 is SVGAGI in the germline V gene. The CDR3 reads CASSYSRGGNGYTF. The DNA of the CDR3 is TGTGCCAGCAGTTACTCGAGAGGGGGCAATGGCTACACCTTC.

The V call is TRBV11-1, the J call TRBJ2-7, with no clear D. Between the trimmed V and J ends, which lost 5 bases and 3 bases, there was a span of 20 bases. The V gene's germline CDR1 is SGHAT and CDR2 FQDESV (reference sequence). The CDR3 has 16 residues. CDR3 sequence reads: CASSNDKLGGIYEQYV. The DNA of the CDR3 is TGTGCCAGCAGCAATGACAAACTGGGTGGTATCTACGAGCAGTACGTC.